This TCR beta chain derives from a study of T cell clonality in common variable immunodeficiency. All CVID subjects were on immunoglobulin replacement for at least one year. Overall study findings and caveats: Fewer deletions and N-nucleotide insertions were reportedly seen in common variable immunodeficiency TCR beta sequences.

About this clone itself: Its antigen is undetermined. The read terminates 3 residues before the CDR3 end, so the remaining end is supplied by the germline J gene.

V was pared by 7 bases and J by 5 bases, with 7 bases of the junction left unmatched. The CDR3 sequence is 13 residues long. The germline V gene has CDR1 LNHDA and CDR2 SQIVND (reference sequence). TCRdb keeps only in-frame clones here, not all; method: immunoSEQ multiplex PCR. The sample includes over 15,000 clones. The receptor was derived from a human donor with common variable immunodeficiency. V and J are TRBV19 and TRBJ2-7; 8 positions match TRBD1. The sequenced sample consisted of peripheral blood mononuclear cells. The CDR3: CASTLTGGNEQYF. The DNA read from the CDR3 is TGTGCCAGTACCCTAACAGGGGGAAACGAG.